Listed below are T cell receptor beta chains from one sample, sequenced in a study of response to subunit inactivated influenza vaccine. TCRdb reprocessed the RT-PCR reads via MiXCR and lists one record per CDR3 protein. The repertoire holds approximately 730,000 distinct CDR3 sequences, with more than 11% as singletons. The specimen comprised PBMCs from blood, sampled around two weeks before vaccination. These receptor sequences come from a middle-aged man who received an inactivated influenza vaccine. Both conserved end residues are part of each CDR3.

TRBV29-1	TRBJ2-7	CSVVYGLDYSGESYEQYF
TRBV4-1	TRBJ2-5	CASSLSGTAKETQYF
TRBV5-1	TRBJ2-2	CASSLIWSGELFF
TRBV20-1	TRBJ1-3	CSVLNRDGNTIYF
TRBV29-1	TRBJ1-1	CSAPSQGDTEAFF
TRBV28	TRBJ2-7	CASSLNGVASYEQYF
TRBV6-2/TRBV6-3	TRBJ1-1	CASGRPNTEAFF
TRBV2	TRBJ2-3	CASSVMRGLDTQYF
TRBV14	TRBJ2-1	CASSHPGTGSNEQFF
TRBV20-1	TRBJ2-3	CSARTSPSDTQYF
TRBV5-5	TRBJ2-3	CASSSRADTQYF
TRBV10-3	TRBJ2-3	CAISEVSSGSGEDTQYF
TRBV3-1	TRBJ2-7	CASSQARDRVYEQYF
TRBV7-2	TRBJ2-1	CASSRSWGAFDNEQFF
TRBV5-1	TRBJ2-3	CASGIPATDTQYF
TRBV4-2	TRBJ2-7	CASSQDTLAGRGEQYF
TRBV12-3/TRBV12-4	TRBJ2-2	CASRGQGAGGELFF
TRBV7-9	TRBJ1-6	CASSPNQGGNSPLHF
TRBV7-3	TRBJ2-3	CASSLTRLDVTDTQYF
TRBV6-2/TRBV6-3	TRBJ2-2	CASSYNRATGELFF
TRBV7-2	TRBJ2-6	CASSSGANVLTF
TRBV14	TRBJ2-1	CASSRDVRGEPNNEQFF
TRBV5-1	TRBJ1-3	CASSLDGAPGNTIYF
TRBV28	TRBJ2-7	CASSGLAHGGEQYF
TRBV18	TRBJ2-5	CASSHPTGSQGAQYF
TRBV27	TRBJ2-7	CASSSGQGAPYEQYF
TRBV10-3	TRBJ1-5	CAISQDSYSNQPQHF
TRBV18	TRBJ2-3	CASSPPVSDTQYF
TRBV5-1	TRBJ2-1	CASNVEQGGGEQFF
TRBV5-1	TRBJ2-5	CASSWDTTLQETQYF
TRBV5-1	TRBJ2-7	CASSLDDRGEQYF
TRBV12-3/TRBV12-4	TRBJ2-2	CANAHGGAGELFF
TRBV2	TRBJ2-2	CASSEIMAGELFF
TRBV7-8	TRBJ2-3	CASSLEYSDTQYF
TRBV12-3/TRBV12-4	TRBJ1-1	CASSPTGRKTEAFF
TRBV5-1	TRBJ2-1	CASSPMTGWNEQFF
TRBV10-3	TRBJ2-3	CAISVGWATADTQYF
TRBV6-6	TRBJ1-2	CASSYGESYGYTF
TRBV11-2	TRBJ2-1	CASSLDIGSLRYNEQFF
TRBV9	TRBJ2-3	CASSARRQGSSTDTQYF
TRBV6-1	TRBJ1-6	CASRRPGQPHNSPLHF
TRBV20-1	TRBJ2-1	CSVGSPPFDEQFF
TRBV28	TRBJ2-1	CASDGLVHNEQFF
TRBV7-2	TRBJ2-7	CASSLVPGQGFYEQYF
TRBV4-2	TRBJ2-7	CASSQGFSDYEQYF
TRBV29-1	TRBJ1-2	CSVRGLANYGYTF
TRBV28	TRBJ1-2	CASTPGGLNYGYTF